The 9 T cell receptor beta chains below all came from one sample that was sequenced in a study of T-cell memory formation after mild COVID-19. A single record per CDR3 protein comes from TCRdb applying MiXCR to the 5' RACE reads. The sample comprises about 310,000 distinct CDR3 sequences, approximately 15% of which are singletons, and 22% rests with the top ten. Sequencing was performed on PBMCs or a T cell subset sorted from them (not recorded which). The source of these receptors is a man between 18 and 35 years old who had mild COVID-19 (a few samples of this study predate the infection). Cell type and time point are not known.

The CDR3 region is CATWGLPNNEQFF. The CDR3 DNA sequence: TGTGCCACCTGGGGGCTCCCCAACAATGAGCAGTTCTTC. The chain uses TRBV27 and TRBJ2-1, with D maybe TRBD1 (6 bases). CDR1 and CDR2 (germline): MNHEY, SMNVEV (reference sequence). V shed 10 bases and J shed 5 bases, with 15 bases lying between them. The CDR3 consists of 13 residues.

V gene TRBV7-9 combines with J gene TRBJ1-2; D unclear. V lost 7 bases and J lost 5, with 11 bases in between. The CDR3 contains 12 residues. Germline V CDR1 and CDR2: SEHNR, FQNEAQ (reference sequence). DNA for the CDR3: TGTGCCAGCACGGGCTGGAAGTATGGCTACACCTTC. This gives the protein CASTGWKYGYTF. The whole variable domain, remainder taken from reference TRBV7-9 and TRBJ1-2, is DTGVSQNPRHKITKRGQNVTFRCDPISEHNRLYWYRQTLGQGPEFLTYFQNEAQLEKSRLLSDRFSAERPKGSFSTLEIQRTEQGDSAMYLCASTGWKYGYTFGSGTRLTVV.

The V and J genes are TRBV6-5 and TRBJ1-1, with D uncertain. CDR1 is MNHEY, CDR2 SVGAGI, per germline. V dropped 2 bases and J dropped 0 bases, with 4 bases sitting between them. The CDR3 length is 13 residues. DNA for the CDR3: TGTGCCAGCAGTTACAGTGTGAACACTGAAGCTTTCTTT. Protein: CASSYSVNTEAFF.

This clonotype has ten or more counts. Here the CDR3 reads CASSYSQGRPQYV. The CDR3 DNA sequence: TGTGCCAGCAGTTACTCGCAGGGGCGACCACAGTACGTC. The chain links TRBV6-2 or TRBV6-3 to TRBJ2-7; D possibly corresponds to TRBD1 (6 bases). Looked up from germline, CDR1 is MNHEY and CDR2 is SVGEGT. This CDR3 is 13 amino acids long. V lost 0 bases to trimming and J lost 10 bases, with 13 bases between them.

This clonotype was detected a few times. The chain uses TRBV19 and TRBJ2-2, with D hard to call. Trimming took 6 bases from V and 5 from J, leaving 16 bases between them. From germline, CDR1 is LNHDA and CDR2 SQIVND (reference sequence). This CDR3 has 15 residues. The CDR3 protein is CASSKNGYLTGELFF. DNA for the CDR3: TGTGCCAGTAGCAAGAACGGCTATCTGACCGGGGAGCTGTTTTTT.

The chain joins TRBV15 to TRBJ2-5; D is uncertain. The CDR3 totals 16 residues. The V gene lost 0 bases and the J gene lost 5 bases, with 16 bases spanning the gap. CDR1 is LNHNV, CDR2 YYDKDF, per germline (reference sequence). The CDR3 sequence is CATSRDRAGPYETQYF. In DNA form, the CDR3 reads TGTGCCACCAGCAGAGATCGAGCCGGCCCTTATGAGACCCAGTACTTC.

The chain uses TRBV5-1 and TRBJ1-1; D call uncertain. The CDR3 spans 14 residues. CDR1 is SGHRS, CDR2 YFSETQ, per germline. V lost 0 bases and J 2 bases, leaving 8 bases between the germline ends. The DNA of the CDR3 is TGCGCCAGCAGCTTGGCCGCCGCAAACACTGAAGCTTTCTTT. It is translated as CASSLAAANTEAFF.

The table lists this clonotype with a few counts. The chain joins TRBV5-1 to TRBJ2-2, with 8 bases that match TRBD2. After removal of 0 bases from V and 6 bases from J, the junction contained 4 bases not matched to a gene. The CDR3 is 15 residues long. CDR1 SGHRS and CDR2 YFSETQ come from the germline V gene. This CDR3 is CASSLGTSNAGELFF. The CDR3 DNA follows: TGCGCCAGCAGCTTGGGGACTAGCAATGCCGGGGAGCTGTTTTTT.

This clonotype was counted only a few times. V gene TRBV29-1 combines with J gene TRBJ2-3, with D unclear. Trimming left V 0 bases short and J 2 bases short, with 9 bases between. In germline, CDR1 is SQVTM, CDR2 ANQGSEA. The CDR3 consists of 14 residues. CDR3 sequence: CSVEDLYFTDTQYF. The DNA for the CDR3 is TGCAGCGTTGAAGATCTCTACTTCACAGATACGCAGTATTTT.